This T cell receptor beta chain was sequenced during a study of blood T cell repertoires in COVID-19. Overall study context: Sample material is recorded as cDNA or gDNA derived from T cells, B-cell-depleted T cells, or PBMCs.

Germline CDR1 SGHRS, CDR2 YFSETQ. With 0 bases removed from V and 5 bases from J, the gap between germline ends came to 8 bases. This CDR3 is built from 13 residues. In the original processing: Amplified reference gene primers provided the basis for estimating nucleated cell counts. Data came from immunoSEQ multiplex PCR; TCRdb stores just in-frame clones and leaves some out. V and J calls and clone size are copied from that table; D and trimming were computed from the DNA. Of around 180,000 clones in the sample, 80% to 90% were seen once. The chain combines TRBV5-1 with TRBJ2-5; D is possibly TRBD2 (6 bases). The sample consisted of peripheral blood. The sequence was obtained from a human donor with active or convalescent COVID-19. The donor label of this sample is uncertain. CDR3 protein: CASSLELAETQYF. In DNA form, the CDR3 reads TGCGCCAGCAGCTTGGAACTAGCCGAGACCCAGTACTTC. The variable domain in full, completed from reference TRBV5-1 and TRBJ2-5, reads KAGVTQTPRYLIKTRGQQVTLSCSPISGHRSVSWYQQTPGQGLQFLFEYFSETQRNKGNFPGRFSGRQFSNSRSEMNVSTLELGDSALYLCASSLELAETQYFGPGTRLLVL.